This TCR beta chain was obtained from a study of blood T cells in healthy people across ages. Study findings and constraints: PBMCs went unsorted, and a conclusive naive versus antigen-experienced comparison was therefore prevented. Diversity estimated from one million T cells was considered an underestimate. Across the age range, TCR beta diversity per million T cells fell in a roughly linear way.

The CDR3 is 15 amino acids. V gave up 4 bases and J gave up 7 bases; unmatched junction bases: 7. Germline assignment: CDR1 SGDLS and CDR2 YYNGEE. Each donor had about 10 milliliters of peripheral blood drawn. Through a sample-barcoded 5' primer and a J-beta primer mix, a second PCR was run for roughly 6 to 11 cycles. One entry per CDR3 protein results from TCRdb running MiXCR on the 5' RACE reads. The data show some 880,000 distinct CDR3 sequences, under 40% seen once. As concerns this clonotype: What it binds is unknown.

Sequenced input: blood. The source is a man between 18 and 29 years old in good health. This sequence joins TRBV9 and TRBJ2-2; the match to TRBD2 covers 10 bases. DNA for the CDR3: TGTGCCAGCAGCCTAAGCGGGACTAGCGTCGGGGAGCTGTTTTTT. It is translated as CASSLSGTSVGELFF.